A selection of T cell receptor beta chains follows, all from one sample in a study of blood T cells in healthy people across ages. One entry per CDR3 protein, called by TCRdb with MiXCR from the 5' RACE reads. The sample contains fewer than 1 million distinct CDR3 sequences, 44% of which appear only once. The sample was blood. These receptors were collected from a man aged 55 to 69 in good health. CDR3s include the opening cysteine and the closing phenylalanine or tryptophan. D genes are given only for firm matches. Part of the rows lack a size; the others show once, few, many or a class for expanded clones.

D | J | V | size | DNA | CDR3
TRBD2 | TRBJ2-7 | TRBV12-3/TRBV12-4 | . | TGTGCCAGCAGCCCTGGGCGGGGGGCCTACAATGAGCAGTACTTC | CASSPGRGAYNEQYF
TRBD2 | TRBJ2-3 | TRBV20-1 | . | TGCAGTGCCTCCCGTCCGTCGGGGGGGACGCAGTATTTT | CSASRPSGGTQYF
. | TRBJ1-1 | TRBV9 | . | TGTGCCAGCAGCGTACCCTTACAGGGTCCCACTGAAGCTTTCTTT | CASSVPLQGPTEAFF
TRBD2 | TRBJ2-1 | TRBV5-5 | . | TGTGCCAGCAGCTCCGGACTAGCGGGGGGGCAGAAGGAGCAGTTCTTC | CASSSGLAGGQKEQFF
. | TRBJ1-2 | TRBV6-1 | few | TGTGCCAGCAGTGAAGCGCTGAGACGAGGATATGGCTACACCTTC | CASSEALRRGYGYTF
. | TRBJ2-5 | TRBV27 | few | TGTGCCAGCAGTTTACTGCGGGGGCCTCAAGAGACCCAGTACTTC | CASSLLRGPQETQYF
. | TRBJ2-3 | TRBV7-6 | . | TGTGCCAGCAGCTTGAGGGGGGGCGTGGCCACAGATACGCAGTATTTT | CASSLRGGVATDTQYF
TRBD1 | TRBJ2-5 | TRBV4-1 | . | TGCGCCAGCAGCCACCTCTGGAATCCGCGACAGGGTAGCGAGACCCAGTACTTC | CASSHLWNPRQGSETQYF
TRBD2 | TRBJ2-5 | TRBV9 | . | TGTGCCAGCAGCGTAGTCGAAGGTGTAGCGGGGTCGGGAGAGACCCAGTACTTC | CASSVVEGVAGSGETQYF
. | TRBJ1-5 | TRBV6-1 | . | TGTGCCAGCAGACCGGGACCTAATCAGCCCCAGCATTTT | CASRPGPNQPQHF
. | TRBJ2-7 | TRBV27 | . | TGTGCCAGCAGTACAACAGGGTGGGGGAGCCCCTACGAGCAGTACTTC | CASSTTGWGSPYEQYF
. | TRBJ2-5 | TRBV29-1 | many | TGCAGCGTTGAATACATAAAAGAGACCCAGTACTTC | CSVEYIKETQYF
. | TRBJ2-6 | TRBV6-5 | . | TGTGCCAGCAGTTACCGCAGGGACTCTGGGGCCAACGTCCTGACTTTC | CASSYRRDSGANVLTF
. | TRBJ1-4 | TRBV7-9 | . | TGTGCCAGCAGCTTTTGGATTTCGGAAAAACTGTTTTTT | CASSFWISEKLFF
TRBD1 | TRBJ1-5 | TRBV6-2/TRBV6-3 | . | TGTGCCAGCAGTAAGGACAGGGCTTTCAATCAGCCCCAGCATTTT | CASSKDRAFNQPQHF
TRBD2 | TRBJ2-1 | TRBV20-1 | . | TGCAGTGCCCAACGAGCGGGGGGTCCTGGGAATGAGCAGTTCTTC | CSAQRAGGPGNEQFF
. | TRBJ2-7 | TRBV5-6 | . | TGTGCCAGCAGCGGATCCGTCGACACCTACGAGCAGTACTTC | CASSGSVDTYEQYF
TRBD1 | TRBJ1-2 | TRBV4-2 | . | TGTGCCAGCAGCCAAGGGGACAGGAAGAATGGCTACACCTTC | CASSQGDRKNGYTF
. | TRBJ2-5 | TRBV7-7 | . | TGTGCCAGCAGCTTAGCTTCGGCTGGGGAGACCCAGTACTTC | CASSLASAGETQYF
. | TRBJ2-3 | TRBV28 | few | TGTGCCAGCAGTTGGGGTAGCACAGATACGCAGTATTTT | CASSWGSTDTQYF